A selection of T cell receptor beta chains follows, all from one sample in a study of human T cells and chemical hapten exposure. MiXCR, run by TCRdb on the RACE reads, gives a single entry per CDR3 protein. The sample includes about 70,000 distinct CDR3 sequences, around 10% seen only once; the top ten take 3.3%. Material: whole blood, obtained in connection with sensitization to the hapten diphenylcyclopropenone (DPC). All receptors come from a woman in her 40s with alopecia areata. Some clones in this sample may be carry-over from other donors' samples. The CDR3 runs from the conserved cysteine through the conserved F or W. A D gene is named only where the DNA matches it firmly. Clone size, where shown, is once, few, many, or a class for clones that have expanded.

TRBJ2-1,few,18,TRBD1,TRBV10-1,TGCGCCAGCAGCCCCTTAGGGACAGGGAGAAATAAGGGTCATGAGCAGTTCTTC,CASSPLGTGRNKGHEQFF
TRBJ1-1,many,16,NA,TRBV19,TGTGCCAGTAGCCTCATCCTGGACGGCTTGAACACTGAAGCTTTCTTT,CASSLILDGLNTEAFF
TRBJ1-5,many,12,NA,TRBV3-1,TGTGCCAGCAGCCAGGGGTTCCAGCCCCAGCATTTT,CASSQGFQPQHF
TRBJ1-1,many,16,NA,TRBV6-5,TGTGCCAGCAGTTACCAAGTCTTACAGGGGAACACTGAAGCTTTCTTT,CASSYQVLQGNTEAFF
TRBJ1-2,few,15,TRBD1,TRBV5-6,TGTGCCAGCAGCTTGCCTGGACAGGCCAACTATGGCTACACCTTC,CASSLPGQANYGYTF
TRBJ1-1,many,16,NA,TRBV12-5,TGTGCTAGTGGTTTGCCACGATTACCAGCCCGGAATGAAGCTTTCTTT,CASGLPRLPARNEAFF
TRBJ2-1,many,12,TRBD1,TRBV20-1,TGCAGGGGGACAGCTCCCTACAATGAGCAGTTCTTC,CRGTAPYNEQFF
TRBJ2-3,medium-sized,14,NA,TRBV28,TGTGCCAGCAGTCCTAGACTTGTCCCAGATACGCAGTATTTT,CASSPRLVPDTQYF
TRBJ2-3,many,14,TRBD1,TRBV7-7,TGTGCCAGCAGCCGGGGACAGGTCACAGATACGCAGTATTTT,CASSRGQVTDTQYF
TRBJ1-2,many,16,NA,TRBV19,TGTGCCAGTAGTGCTGATGTCAGCAGCGGAAGGTATGGCTACACCTTC,CASSADVSSGRYGYTF
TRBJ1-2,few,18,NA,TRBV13,TGTGCCAGCAGCTTAGAGTTCGGGGGAGACACTCTTAACTATGGCTACACCTTC,CASSLEFGGDTLNYGYTF
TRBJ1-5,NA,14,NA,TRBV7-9,TGTGCCAGCAGCTTAGGGGTGGGCAATCAGCCCCAGCATTTT,CASSLGVGNQPQHF
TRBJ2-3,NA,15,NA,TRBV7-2,TGTGCCAGCAGCTCCAGTGCCTCTAGCACAGATACGCAGTATTTT,CASSSSASSTDTQYF
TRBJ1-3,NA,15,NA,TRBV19,TGTGCCAGTAGTCCCTCGGGAGACTCTGGAAACACCATATATTTT,CASSPSGDSGNTIYF
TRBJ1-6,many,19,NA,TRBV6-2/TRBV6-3,TGTGCCAGCAGTTACGGGACGACCGAGATAAGCTCCTATAATTCACCCCTCCACTTT,CASSYGTTEISSYNSPLHF
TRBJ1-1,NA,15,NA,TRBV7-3,TGTGCCAGCGCCCCTAACGGGTATTCGGCGACTGAAGCTTTCTTT,CASAPNGYSATEAFF
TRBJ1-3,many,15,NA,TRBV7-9,TGTGCCAGCAGCTTAGTGACTTTCTCTGGAAACACCATATATTTT,CASSLVTFSGNTIYF
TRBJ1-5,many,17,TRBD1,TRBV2,TGTGCCAGCAGTCCGCCAGGGGGGAGGTCTGGCAATCAGCCCCAGCATTTT,CASSPPGGRSGNQPQHF
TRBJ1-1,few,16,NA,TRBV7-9,TGTGCCAGCAGCTTAGCGCGACAGGCGAGAGGCACTGAAGCTTTCTTT,CASSLARQARGTEAFF
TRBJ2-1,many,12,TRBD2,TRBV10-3,TGTGCCATCAGCCTCCCTGGACTAGCTCCGTTCTTC,CAISLPGLAPFF
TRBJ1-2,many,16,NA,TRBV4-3,TGCGCCAGCAGCCAAGGAAATCCCGTGAGGGCCTATGGCTACACCTTC,CASSQGNPVRAYGYTF
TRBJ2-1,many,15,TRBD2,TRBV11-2,TGTGCCAGCAGCCGGACTAGCGGGGGAGAACATGAGCAGTTCTTC,CASSRTSGGEHEQFF
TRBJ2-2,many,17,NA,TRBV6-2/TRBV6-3,TGTGCCACCCTTAAGGGGGAGACAAGCGCGAACACCGGGGAGCTGTTTTTT,CATLKGETSANTGELFF
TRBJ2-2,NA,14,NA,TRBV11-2,TGTGCCAGCAGGCCGGACAGAAACACCGGGGAGCTGTTTTTT,CASRPDRNTGELFF
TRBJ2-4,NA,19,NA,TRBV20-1,TGCAGTGCTTTCCTAGGACTGCCGAACCCCACACCATTCAAAAACATTCAGTACTTC,CSAFLGLPNPTPFKNIQYF
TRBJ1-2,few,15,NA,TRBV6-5,TGTGCCAGCAGTTACTCTGAGGCAGGGTCTTATGGCTACACCTTC,CASSYSEAGSYGYTF
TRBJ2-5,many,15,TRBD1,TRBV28,TGTGCCAGCAGCCTAGAGACAGGGTCTTTGGAGACCCAGTACTTC,CASSLETGSLETQYF
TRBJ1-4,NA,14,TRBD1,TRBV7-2,TGTGCCAGCAGCTACAGGGGAACTAATGAAAAACTGTTTTTT,CASSYRGTNEKLFF
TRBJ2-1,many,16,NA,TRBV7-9,TGTGCCAGCAGCTGGGTGAAGGCGTCCTCCTACAATGAGCAGTTCTTC,CASSWVKASSYNEQFF
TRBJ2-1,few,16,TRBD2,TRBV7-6,TGTGCCAGCAGCTTACCGAGCGGGGGGCCATGGAATGAGCAGTTCTTC,CASSLPSGGPWNEQFF
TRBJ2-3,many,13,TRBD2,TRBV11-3,TGTGCCAGCAGCTTTACGGGAGGAGATACGCAGTATTTT,CASSFTGGDTQYF
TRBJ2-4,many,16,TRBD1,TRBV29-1,TGCAGCGCCGTCCCGGGACAGGGAATGGCCAAAAACATTCAGTACTTC,CSAVPGQGMAKNIQYF
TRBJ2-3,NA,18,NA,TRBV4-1,TGCGCCAGCAGCCTCATCTTCGGGCCGCTAGCCTCAACGGATACGCAGTATTTT,CASSLIFGPLASTDTQYF
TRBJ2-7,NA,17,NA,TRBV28,TGTGCCAGCAGTTTTTTCGGCCCGCCCCACATCTCCTACGAGCAGTACTTC,CASSFFGPPHISYEQYF
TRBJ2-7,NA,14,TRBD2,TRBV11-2,TGTGCCAGCAGTAGGGGCGGGGGCTCCTACGAGCAGTACTTC,CASSRGGGSYEQYF
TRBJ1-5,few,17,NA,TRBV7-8,TGTGCCAGCAGCCCTAATGGTAACAGGTATAGCAATCAGCCCCAGCATTTT,CASSPNGNRYSNQPQHF
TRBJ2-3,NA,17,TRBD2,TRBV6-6,TGTGCCAGCAGATCCGGGTTTGGTAGCGGGACCACAGATACGCAGTATTTT,CASRSGFGSGTTDTQYF
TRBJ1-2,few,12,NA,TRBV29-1,TGCAGCGTTGTGGATTGGAGCTATGGCTACACCTTC,CSVVDWSYGYTF
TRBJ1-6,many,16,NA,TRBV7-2,TGTGCCAGCAGCTTATTTGGATCAGGGGATAATTCACCCCTCCACTTT,CASSLFGSGDNSPLHF
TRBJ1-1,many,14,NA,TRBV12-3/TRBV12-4,TGTGCCAGCAGTTTCGGGGTTATGGTGGCTGAAGCTTTCTTT,CASSFGVMVAEAFF
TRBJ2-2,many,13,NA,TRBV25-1,TGTGCCAGCAGTGGTAGGGGGGCCGGGGAGCTGTTTTTT,CASSGRGAGELFF
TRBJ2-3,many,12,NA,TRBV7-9,TGTGCCAGCAGCCCTTTCACAGATACGCAGTATTTT,CASSPFTDTQYF
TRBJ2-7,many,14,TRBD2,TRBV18,TGTGCCAGCTCACCTCCGGGACTAGCTTACGAGCAGTACTTC,CASSPPGLAYEQYF
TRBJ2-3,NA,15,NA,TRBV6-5,TGTGCCAGCAGTTACGGCGGCCACAACACAGATACGCAGTATTTT,CASSYGGHNTDTQYF
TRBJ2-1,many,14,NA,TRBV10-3,TGTGCCATCAGTGAGTTATTGCAGAACAATGAGCAGTTCTTC,CAISELLQNNEQFF
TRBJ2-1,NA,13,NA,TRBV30,TGTGCCTGGAGTGGGGGGTTGGGGAATGAGCAGTTCTTC,CAWSGGLGNEQFF
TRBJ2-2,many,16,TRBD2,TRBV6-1,TGTGCCAGCAGTGAGGGGGGGACTAGGGAGACCGGGGAGCTGTTTTTT,CASSEGGTRETGELFF
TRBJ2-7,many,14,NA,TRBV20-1,TGCAGTGCTAGAGTCCGGGCGGGGGCCAACGAGCAGTACTTC,CSARVRAGANEQYF
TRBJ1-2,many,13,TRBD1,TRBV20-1,TGCAGTGCTAAGGGGGCCCGAGGGGAGGGCTACACCTTC,CSAKGARGEGYTF
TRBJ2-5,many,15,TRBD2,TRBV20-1,TGCAGTGCCAGAGGACTAGCGGGGGACCAAGAGACCCAGTACTTC,CSARGLAGDQETQYF
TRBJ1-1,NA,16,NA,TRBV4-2,TGTGCCAGCAGCCAAGAAGTCGGACGTTTGAACACTGAAGCTTTCTTT,CASSQEVGRLNTEAFF
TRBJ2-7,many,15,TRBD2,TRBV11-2,TGTGCCAGCAGACCTCCTAGCGGGGGCTCCTACGAGCAGTACTTC,CASRPPSGGSYEQYF
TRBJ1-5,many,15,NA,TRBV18,TGTGCCAGCTCACCACCGGAACAGGGCCGGCAGCCCCAGCATTTT,CASSPPEQGRQPQHF
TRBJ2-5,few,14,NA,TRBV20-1,TGCAGTGCCTTTAGGGCCGGCTTGTTAGAGACCCAGTACTTC,CSAFRAGLLETQYF